This record looks at one T cell receptor (beta chain) sequence and its context. This sample was included in a study of blood T cell repertoires in COVID-19. Looking at the study overall: Researchers got acute and convalescent COVID-19 samples from the United States, Italy and Spain. In each case, the material was cDNA or gDNA derived from T cells, B-cell-depleted T cells, or PBMCs.

Per the original data handling: How many nucleated cells were present was estimated from reference gene primer amplification. Clones were sequenced by immunoSEQ multiplex PCR, and TCRdb holds only the in-frame ones, with some missing. V and J calls and clone size follow that table, whereas D and trimming were derived from the DNA. The sample includes tens of thousands of clones, 75% to 90% of them seen just once. This CDR3 is built from 14 residues. V dropped 3 bases and J dropped 8 bases, with 16 bases sitting between them. Germline V gene data show CDR1 as LNHNV and CDR2 as YYDKDF (reference sequence).

The source of this sequence is a woman over 75 with active or convalescent COVID-19. The sample comprised peripheral blood. The rearrangement uses TRBV15 and TRBJ1-2; tentatively, D is TRBD1 (5 bases). CDR3: CATSRDMVSSGYTF. The CDR3 DNA reads as TGTGCCACCAGCAGGGACATGGTATCCTCAGGCTACACCTTC.